Sequencing of this TCR beta chain was carried out in a study of blood T cell repertoires in COVID-19. Looking at the study overall: The United States, Italy and Spain supplied acute and convalescent COVID-19 samples.

Per the original methods: Nucleated cell number was recorded as an estimate derived from reference gene primer amplification. Method: immunoSEQ multiplex PCR; TCRdb's copy keeps in-frame clones and lacks some. V and J calls and clone size are given by that table; D and trimming were obtained from the DNA. The profile shows some 260,000 clones, around four fifths of them singletons. The germline CDR1 and CDR2 sequences are SGDLS and YYNGEE. The CDR3 contains 14 residues. V lost 3 bases to trimming and J lost 8 bases; unmatched junction nucleotides: 7. The study drew participants aged about 18 to 89 years from 20 to 30 US areas. Cohorts were based on clinical histories the participants reported.

The source is a man between 25 and 39 years old with acute COVID-19. The gene calls are TRBV9 and TRBJ2-1, with TRBD2 identical over 8 bases. The sample was PBMCs or T cells enriched from blood (not recorded which). The CDR3 spells CASSASGTRYEQFF. The CDR3 region has the DNA TGTGCCAGCAGCGCCTCCGGGACTAGATATGAGCAGTTCTTC.